The T cell receptor (beta chain) under discussion was sequenced for a study of early T cells in non-severe SARS-CoV-2 infection. Each CDR3 protein is one row after TCRdb ran MiXCR on the 5' RACE reads. The sample consists of about 49,000 distinct CDR3 sequences, 5.5% to 8% of them appearing once. This clonotype was seen more than once but under ten times. Sample: whole blood, taken at baseline. The clonotype originates from an adult who was a healthcare worker with PCR-confirmed SARS-CoV-2 infection or an uninfected control (not recorded which).

The CDR3 here is CSVDGTSGGSDTQYF. The DNA of the CDR3 is TGCAGCGTTGACGGGACTAGCGGGGGGAGTGATACGCAGTATTTT. This chain joins TRBV29-1 and TRBJ2-3; 15 bases align to TRBD2. After removal of 3 bases from V and 6 bases from J, the junction contained 4 bases not matched to a gene. Germline V lookup: CDR1 SQVTM, CDR2 ANQGSEA. The length of the CDR3 is 15 residues.